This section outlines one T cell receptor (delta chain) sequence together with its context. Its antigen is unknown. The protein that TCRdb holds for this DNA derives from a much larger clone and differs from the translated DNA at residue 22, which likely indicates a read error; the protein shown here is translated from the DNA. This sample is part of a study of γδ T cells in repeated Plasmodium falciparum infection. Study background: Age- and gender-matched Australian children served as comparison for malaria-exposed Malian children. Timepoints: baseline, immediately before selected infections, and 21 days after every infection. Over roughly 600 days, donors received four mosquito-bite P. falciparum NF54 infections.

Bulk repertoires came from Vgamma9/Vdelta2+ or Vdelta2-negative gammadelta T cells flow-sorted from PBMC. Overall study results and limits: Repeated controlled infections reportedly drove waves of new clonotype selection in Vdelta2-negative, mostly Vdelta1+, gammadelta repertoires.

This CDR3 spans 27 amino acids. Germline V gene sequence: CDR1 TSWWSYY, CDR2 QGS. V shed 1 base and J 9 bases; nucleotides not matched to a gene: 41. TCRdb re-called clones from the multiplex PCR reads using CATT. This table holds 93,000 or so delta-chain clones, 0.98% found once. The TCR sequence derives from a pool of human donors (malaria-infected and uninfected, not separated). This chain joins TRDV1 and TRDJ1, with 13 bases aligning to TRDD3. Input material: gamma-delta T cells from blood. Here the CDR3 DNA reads TGTGCTCTTGGGGAACAGACTATCCCCCTTTTTACTGGGGGATACGCCCCATCCTCATCGGCCCCACTGGAACTCATCTTT. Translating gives CALGEQTIPLFTGGYAPSSSAPLELIF.